This T cell receptor (beta chain) is drawn from a study of shared clonotypes between healthy human individuals. Germline V gives CDR1 SGHAT, CDR2 FQNNGV. The V end lost 5 bases, the J end lost 4 bases, and 9 bases lay between the germline ends. There are 13 residues in the CDR3. Sequencing used immunoSEQ multiplex PCR; TCRdb keeps in-frame clones, though not all of them. The data contain about 460,000 clones, 70% to 80% of them seen just once; the ten biggest clones take up 12%. The clonotype originates from a woman between 40 and 55 years old in good health. Some clones in this sample may be carry-over from other donors' samples. Sequenced: PBMCs. The chain combines TRBV11-2 with TRBJ2-1; D possibly corresponds to TRBD1 (5 bases). CDR3 nucleotide sequence: TGTGCCAGCAGCCGACAGACATACAATGAGCAGTTCTTC. It encodes CASSRQTYNEQFF.